The 16 T cell receptor beta chains given below trace back to one sample, sequenced in a study of OX40 agonist ivuxolimab in advanced cancers. The receptor library was made with the immunoSEQ multiplex PCR assay. The immuneACCESS repertoire file appears here via TCRdb, limited to in-frame rearrangements. These files lack a portion of the clones; in checked studies, under half of the deficit traces to unresolved V genes, and the cause of the others is not known. This sample comprises tens of thousands of clones, approximately 78% of them detected only once. Clones ranked in the top ten supply approximately 5% of the sample. The material sequenced was CD4+ or CD8+ T cells sorted from blood, taken in a trial of the OX40 agonist ivuxolimab. These receptors originate from an adult with an advanced solid tumor such as melanoma, head and neck, liver or kidney cancer.

V gene TRBV6-6 combines with J gene TRBJ2-2; D possibly corresponds to TRBD1 (5 bases). This CDR3 is 13 amino acids long. CDR1 is MNHNY, CDR2 SVGAGI, per germline (reference sequence). V lost 7 bases to trimming and J lost 0 bases, with 6 bases between them. This CDR3 reads CASKGPNTGELFF. CDR3 coding DNA: TGTGCCAGCAAGGGGCCGAACACCGGGGAGCTGTTTTTT.

The chain carries TRBV4-2 and TRBJ1-1, with unresolved D. The germline CDR1 and CDR2 sequences are LGHNA and YNFKEQ. This CDR3 contains 14 residues. V was clipped by 5 bases and J by 4 bases, with 14 bases between them. The CDR3, as DNA: TGTGCCAGCAGCATTGATGTAGGTGGCACTGAAGCTTTCTTT. Translating gives CASSIDVGGTEAFF.

The V gene is TRBV7-2, the J gene TRBJ2-3; 7 bases agree with TRBD1. Germline V gene lookup returns CDR1 SGHTA and CDR2 FQGNSA. The V and J ends lost 7 bases and 3 bases, in that order; junction bases with no gene match: 4. This CDR3 spans 13 amino acids. The chain's CDR3 is CASMRGRTDTQYF. The CDR3 DNA follows: TGTGCCAGCATGAGGGGGCGGACAGATACGCAGTATTTT.

This clone was detected a few times. The CDR3 DNA sequence: TGTGCCAGCAGATCCGCCAGAGACAGCCCTGGGGAGCAGTACTTC. Translating gives CASRSARDSPGEQYF. This rearrangement joins TRBV11-2 to TRBJ2-7; D may be TRBD1 (5 bases). V was pared by 6 bases and J by 7 bases, with 22 bases between. The CDR3 loop spans 15 amino acids. The V gene's germline CDR1 is SGHAT and CDR2 FQNNGV.

This chain connects TRBV6-1 to TRBJ2-2; TRBD1 might be the D (5 bases). The CDR3 loop spans 15 amino acids. V lost 3 bases and J lost 4, with 12 bases in between. Germline CDR1 MNHNS, CDR2 SASEGT. The CDR3 protein is CASSDFRVFTGELFF. The DNA of the CDR3 is TGTGCCAGCAGTGACTTCAGGGTTTTCACCGGGGAGCTGTTTTTT.

V gene TRBV7-2 combines with J gene TRBJ2-5; D might be TRBD2 (6 bases). This CDR3 has 13 amino acids. Germline lookup yields CDR1 SGHTA and CDR2 FQGNSA. Trimming removed 5 bases from V and 4 bases from J, with 11 bases in between. The CDR3 spells CASSRVGGETQYF. DNA for the CDR3: TGTGCCAGCAGCCGGGTCGGGGGAGAGACCCAGTACTTC.

This rearrangement joins TRBV7-6 to TRBJ1-2, with D tentatively TRBD1 (5 bases). The CDR3 spans 13 residues. Germline V gene lookup returns CDR1 SGHVS and CDR2 FNYEAQ. Trimming removed 1 base at V and 7 bases at J, with 10 bases between. This CDR3 is CASSLERTTGYTF. In DNA, the CDR3 is TGTGCCAGCAGCTTAGAAAGGACAACTGGCTACACCTTC.

This clone came up a few times. The rearrangement links TRBV12-2 to TRBJ2-1; the table names TRBD2, a call not compared with the DNA. TRBV12-2 corresponds to a pseudogene. The CDR3 runs 15 residues. CDR3 sequence (DNA): TGTGCAAGTCGCCCGTCCGGTCATTCCTACAATGAGCAGTTCTTC. Its translation: CASRPSGHSYNEQFF.

This clone was counted between two and nine times. The V and J genes are TRBV7-2 and TRBJ1-4; D is unresolved. V was trimmed by 2 bases and J by 6 bases, leaving 10 bases between them. The CDR3 length is 14 residues. Germline values: CDR1 SGHTA, CDR2 FQGNSA. CDR3 DNA: TGTGCCAGCAGCTTACGACAAAGCGATGAAAAACTGTTTTTT. This gives the protein CASSLRQSDEKLFF.

The chain combines TRBV27 with TRBJ2-6; D possibly corresponds to TRBD1 (6 bases). Looked up from germline, CDR1 is MNHEY and CDR2 is SMNVEV (reference sequence). The CDR3 runs 16 residues. V shed 5 bases and J shed 2 bases, with 13 bases lying between them. Here the CDR3 DNA reads TGTGCCAGCAGTGCCCCAGGGGTAGCTGGGGCCAACGTCCTGACTTTC. This sequence encodes CASSAPGVAGANVLTF. Using reference TRBV27 and TRBJ2-6 for the parts outside the CDR3, the full variable domain is EAQVTQNPRYLITVTGKKLTVTCSQNMNHEYMSWYRQDPGLGLRQIYYSMNVEVTDKGDVPEGYKVSRKEKRNFPLILESPSPNQTSLYFCASSAPGVAGANVLTFGAGSRLTVL.

This chain links TRBV21-1 with TRBJ2-5. TRBV21-1 is marked as a pseudogene. The CDR3 has 20 residues. CDR3: CDPGGLSREGGREYQETQYF. The CDR3 DNA reads TGTGACCCAGGGGGGTTGTCCAGGGAGGGAGGGAGAGAGTACCAAGAGACCCAGTACTTC.

The chain recombines TRBV18 with TRBJ2-7; D remains unclear. Trimming removed 2 bases from V and 1 base from J, with 12 bases in between. The V gene's germline CDR1 is KGHSH and CDR2 LQKENI. This CDR3 has 15 amino acids. The CDR3 loop is CASSPIQGPSYEQYF. CDR3 DNA sequence: TGTGCCAGCTCACCAATACAAGGGCCTTCCTACGAGCAGTACTTC.

The chain joins TRBV9 to TRBJ2-5; D unclear. The germline V and J ends were trimmed by 3 bases and 2 bases, with 5 bases remaining between them. CDR3 size: 12 residues. CDR1 is SGDLS, CDR2 YYNGEE, per germline. Here the CDR3 DNA reads TGTGCCAGCAGCGCTGGGCAAGAGACCCAGTACTTC. This sequence encodes CASSAGQETQYF. Together with reference TRBV9 and TRBJ2-5, the CDR3 gives the full variable domain: DSGVTQTPKHLITATGQRVTLRCSPRSGDLSVYWYQQSLDQGLQFLIQYYNGEERAKGNILERFSAQQFPDLHSELNLSSLELGDSALYFCASSAGQETQYFGPGTRLLVL.

This chain uses TRBV18 with TRBJ2-7, with a tentative D call TRBD1 (5 bases). Germline V gene sequence: CDR1 KGHSH, CDR2 LQKENI. This CDR3 comprises 13 residues. Between the trimmed V and J ends, which lost 5 bases and 1 base, there was a span of 9 bases. Written as DNA, the CDR3 is TGTGCCAGCTCAAGTTCAGGGTCCTACGAGCAGTACTTC. Translation gives CASSSSGSYEQYF.

This clone was detected once. V usage is TRBV5-1 and J usage is TRBJ2-3; the match to TRBD2 covers 10 bases. The CDR3 is 15 amino acids. Germline V gives CDR1 SGHRS, CDR2 YFSETQ. Unmatched junction bases numbered 8, after V lost 7 bases and J lost 3 bases. CDR3 region: CASGDISGGTDTQYF. The DNA for the CDR3 is TGCGCCAGCGGGGACATTAGCGGGGGGACAGATACGCAGTATTTT.

The V and J genes are TRBV2 and TRBJ2-7; no definite D call. In germline, CDR1 is SNHLY, CDR2 FYNNEI. Trimming took off 8 bases at V and 0 bases at J, with 14 bases between the two ends. The length of the CDR3 is 14 residues. The CDR3 sequence is CASCVLPTSYEQYF. In DNA, the CDR3 is TGTGCCAGCTGTGTCCTACCCACCTCCTACGAGCAGTACTTC.